The 31 T cell receptor beta chains presented below share a single source sample, sequenced in a study of shared clonotypes between healthy human individuals (dated by TCRdb to the early 2020s). Libraries came from the immunoSEQ multiplex PCR assay. TCRdb limited this immuneACCESS table to in-frame rearrangements with V and J called. A share of clones is missing; checked studies link under half to unresolved V genes, and the rest is unexplained. Recorded for this sample are about 2 million clones; over 85% of them occurred a single time. 0.1% to 0.15% of the sample lies in the top ten. Sequenced sample: naive CD4+ T cells sorted from blood. This specimen's cell subset or site label, per the study, means: CD45RA+ positively selected. These receptors all come from a man between 18 and 35 years old in good health.

J is TRBJ2-5 and V is TRBV18; D is ambiguous. Looked up from germline, CDR1 is KGHSH and CDR2 is LQKENI. V was shortened by 1 base and J by 5 bases, with 5 bases between the two germline ends. The CDR3 sequence is 12 residues long. The CDR3 reads CASSPRVETQYF. In nucleotides, the CDR3 is TGTGCCAGCTCACCACGGGTCGAGACCCAGTACTTC.

The rearrangement joins TRBV7-9 to TRBJ1-2, with D perhaps TRBD1 (5 bases). The germline V gene encodes CDR1 SEHNR and CDR2 FQNEAQ (reference sequence). The ends were cut back, 0 bases at V and 8 bases at J, with 13 bases in the middle. This CDR3 spans 14 amino acids. The CDR3 is CASSLASPQGGYTF. The CDR3 nucleotides read TGTGCCAGCAGCTTAGCATCCCCCCAGGGCGGCTACACCTTC.

The rearrangement links TRBV11-2 to TRBJ2-2; 14 bases line up with TRBD2. CDR1 is SGHAT and CDR2 is FQNNGV in the germline V gene. The CDR3 extends over 19 amino acids. V gave up 0 bases and J gave up 6 bases; unmatched junction bases: 9. The CDR3 DNA reads TGTGCCAGCAGCTTAGATGGGACTAGCGGGAGTATGTGGGCCGGGGAGCTGTTTTTT. Translation: CASSLDGTSGSMWAGELFF. Using reference TRBV11-2 and TRBJ2-2 for the parts outside the CDR3, the full variable domain is EAGVAQSPRYKIIEKRQSVAFWCNPISGHATLYWYQQILGQGPKLLIQFQNNGVVDDSQLPKDRFSAERLKGVDSTLKIQPAKLEDSAVYLCASSLDGTSGSMWAGELFFGEGSRLTVL.

This clone was seen just once. The chain has TRBV15 and TRBJ1-2, with D perhaps matching TRBD1 (6 bases). The CDR3 contains 24 residues. With 7 bases removed from V and 7 bases from J, the gap between germline ends came to 49 bases. Per germline, CDR1 LNHNV and CDR2 YYDKDF (reference sequence). The CDR3 sequence is CATTPGAKSTQQGSSYREWGGYTF. CDR3 nucleotide sequence: TGTGCCACCACCCCAGGGGCGAAATCGACTCAGCAGGGGTCCTCTTACAGGGAATGGGGTGGCTACACCTTC.

This clone has only one observation. This chain links TRBV27 with TRBJ1-2, with 8 bases that match TRBD1. Per the germline V gene, CDR1 is MNHEY and CDR2 is SMNVEV (reference sequence). J lost 8 bases, V lost 8 bases, and 10 bases had no gene match. CDR3 length equals 13 residues. The CDR3 is CASSYRGIGGYTF. As DNA, the CDR3 is TGTGCCAGCTCATACAGGGGGATCGGGGGCTACACCTTC.

V is TRBV29-1 and J is TRBJ1-6; D call uncertain. Per germline, CDR1 SQVTM and CDR2 ANQGSEA. V lost 5 bases to trimming and J lost 1 base, with 6 bases between them. The CDR3 is made up of 13 amino acids. CDR3 DNA sequence: TGCAGCGTTCTAACTTCCTATAATTCACCCCTCCACTTT. Translating gives CSVLTSYNSPLHF. The whole variable domain, filled in from reference TRBV29-1 and TRBJ1-6, reads SAVISQKPSRDICQRGTSLTIQCQVDSQVTMMFWYRQQPGQSLTLIATANQGSEATYESGFVIDKFPISRPNLTFSTLTVSNMSPEDSSIYLCSVLTSYNSPLHFGNGTRLTVT.

This chain uses TRBV30 with TRBJ2-3, with D hard to call. The length of the CDR3 is 17 residues. Deletions cut 0 bases from V and 0 bases from J, with 16 bases between. Germline values: CDR1 GTSNPN, CDR2 SVGIG (reference sequence). Written as DNA, the CDR3 is TGTGCCTGGAGTGTGAGTCCGACCACCTTAAGCACAGATACGCAGTATTTT. Encoded protein: CAWSVSPTTLSTDTQYF.

In DNA, the CDR3 is TGTGCCAGCTCAGCCTACAGGACGGATAGCAATCAGCCCCAGCATTTT. Translated: CASSAYRTDSNQPQHF. The chain employs TRBV18 and TRBJ1-5, with D perhaps matching TRBD1 (5 bases). Germline CDR1 and CDR2: KGHSH and LQKENI. Trimming pared 5 bases from V and 0 bases from J, leaving 14 bases between. The CDR3 extends over 16 amino acids.

This chain connects TRBV28 to TRBJ1-4; D call uncertain. V lost 8 bases and J 5 bases, leaving 9 bases between the germline ends. CDR1 and CDR2 from the germline V gene are MDHEN and SYDVKM. The CDR3 covers 12 residues. DNA of the CDR3: TGTGCCAGCGGAGGATGGAATGAAAAACTGTTTTTT. Protein: CASGGWNEKLFF.

This rearrangement joins TRBV11-3 to TRBJ2-1; 8 bases are shared with TRBD1. This CDR3 spans 14 amino acids. The germline V gene encodes CDR1 SGHNT and CDR2 YENEEA. J lost 8 bases, V lost 4 bases, and 7 bases had no gene match. CDR3 nucleotides: TGTGCCAGCAGCTCCGGGACAGGCAACGATGAGCAGTTCTTC. It specifies CASSSGTGNDEQFF.

V gene TRBV9 combines with J gene TRBJ2-3; D gene ambiguous. The CDR3 loop spans 11 amino acids. Trimming stripped 7 bases from V and 1 base from J, with 4 bases between. Per the germline V gene, CDR1 is SGDLS and CDR2 is YYNGEE. Here the CDR3 DNA reads TGTGCCAGCGGTGGCACAGATACGCAGTATTTT. Its translation: CASGGTDTQYF.

The chain has TRBV7-8 and TRBJ2-7; 12 positions match TRBD2. Germline CDR1 SGHVS, CDR2 FQNEAQ. V lost 1 base, J lost 5 bases, and 6 bases stayed unmatched. The CDR3 sequence is 16 residues long. CDR3 loop: CASSLETSGRVHEQYF. DNA of the CDR3: TGTGCCAGCAGCTTAGAGACTAGCGGGAGAGTCCACGAGCAGTACTTC.

The CDR3: CASSSAWTGGTTGELFF. The CDR3 coding sequence is TGTGCCAGCAGCTCGGCCTGGACAGGGGGGACCACCGGGGAGCTGTTTTTT. The rearrangement joins TRBV5-4 to TRBJ2-2; 10 nucleotides align to TRBD1. V trimming: 3 bases; J trimming: 4 bases; junction bases outside the gene matches: 9. The CDR3 runs 17 residues. Per the germline V gene, CDR1 is SGHNT and CDR2 is YYREEE (reference sequence).

The rearrangement uses TRBV7-3 and TRBJ2-3, with D maybe TRBD1 (5 bases). The V gene's germline CDR1 is SGHTA and CDR2 FQGTGA. This CDR3 contains 14 residues. Trimming took 1 base from V and 3 from J, leaving 8 bases between them. The CDR3 here is CASSLMAGTDTQYF. For the CDR3, the DNA is TGTGCCAGCAGCTTAATGGCAGGGACAGATACGCAGTATTTT. The variable domain in full, completed from reference TRBV7-3 and TRBJ2-3, reads GAGVSQTPSNKVTEKGKYVELRCDPISGHTALYWYRQSLGQGPEFLIYFQGTGAADDSGLPNDRFFAVRPEGSVSTLKIQRTERGDSAVYLCASSLMAGTDTQYFGPGTRLTVL.

This rearrangement joins TRBV5-1 to TRBJ2-1, with 9 bases identical to TRBD2. Germline loops: CDR1 SGHRS, CDR2 YFSETQ. The CDR3 is 16 residues long. J was trimmed by 7 bases and V by 4 bases; bases with no gene match: 12. In nucleotides, the CDR3 is TGCGCCAGCAGCCCTCCGACTAGCGGAGTCCTAAATGAGCAGTTCTTC. It specifies CASSPPTSGVLNEQFF.

The chain carries TRBV30 and TRBJ2-1; 10 bases are a match to TRBD2. The J segment lost 8 bases and the V segment lost 0 bases, leaving 7 bases of the junction unmatched. Germline values: CDR1 GTSNPN, CDR2 SVGIG (reference sequence). The CDR3 covers 15 residues. CDR3 nucleotide sequence: TGTGCCTGGAGTGTCGGGCTAGCGGGAGCTGATGAGCAGTTCTTC. This encodes CAWSVGLAGADEQFF.

The CDR3 sequence: CASSDLTSGRAEEQFF. The CDR3 DNA follows: TGCGCCAGCAGTGATCTGACTAGCGGGAGGGCCGAAGAGCAGTTCTTC. The rearrangement joins TRBV10-1 to TRBJ2-1, with 14 nucleotides matching TRBD2. Per the germline V gene, CDR1 is WNHNN and CDR2 is SYGVQD (reference sequence). The CDR3 is made up of 16 amino acids. J lost 10 bases, V lost 3 bases, and 8 bases had no gene match.

The rearrangement joins TRBV27 to TRBJ1-5; no reliable D call. The CDR3 contains 15 residues. Trimming removed 5 bases at V and 1 base at J, with 12 bases between. Germline lookup yields CDR1 MNHEY and CDR2 SMNVEV (reference sequence). The CDR3 DNA follows: TGTGCCAGCAGTCCTACGAGGGTGAGCAATCAGCCCCAGCATTTT. It translates to CASSPTRVSNQPQHF.

V usage is TRBV25-1 and J usage is TRBJ1-1, with no clear D. Trimming cost V 2 bases and J 10 bases, with 8 bases left between them. The germline V gene encodes CDR1 MGHDK and CDR2 SYGVNS. This CDR3 region has 11 residues. CDR3 in amino acids: CASSEGGRAFF. CDR3 in DNA: TGTGCCAGCAGTGAAGGAGGGAGAGCTTTCTTT.

As to this clone: Different DNA sequences within this sample yield the same CDR3. The chain carries TRBV6-5 and TRBJ1-1; unclear D gene. V lost 5 bases, J lost 1 base, and 8 bases lay in between. Germline-derived CDR1 and CDR2 are MNHEY and SVGAGI. CDR3 length equals 13 residues. The CDR3 DNA reads TGTGCCAGCAGTCGCAGTAAGAACACTGAAGCTTTCTTT. Translated, it gives CASSRSKNTEAFF.

The rearrangement uses TRBV29-1 and TRBJ2-7; maybe TRBD1 (5 bases). Per the germline V gene, CDR1 is SQVTM and CDR2 is ANQGSEA. V was shortened by 3 bases and J by 0 bases, with 6 bases between the two germline ends. The CDR3 is 12 residues long. CDR3 amino acids: CSVEDNSYEQYF. CDR3 DNA sequence: TGCAGCGTTGAGGACAACTCCTACGAGCAGTACTTC.

The chain joins TRBV30 to TRBJ1-5; 8 bases line up with TRBD1. CDR3 length equals 14 residues. With 3 bases clipped from V and 3 bases from J, the junction kept 4 bases outside the gene matches. Per germline, CDR1 GTSNPN and CDR2 SVGIG (reference sequence). The DNA of the CDR3 is TGTGCCTGGAGCCGGACAGGGAACAATCAGCCCCAGCATTTT. This codes for CAWSRTGNNQPQHF.

A remark on this clone: This sample includes further DNA sequences coding for the same CDR3. This sequence joins TRBV19 and TRBJ1-5, with D maybe TRBD1 (5 bases). The CDR3 totals 13 residues. The germline V gene has CDR1 LNHDA and CDR2 SQIVND (reference sequence). V shed 6 bases and J shed 3 bases, with 9 bases lying between them. The CDR3 here is CASSPGVNQPQHF. In DNA, the CDR3 is TGTGCCAGTAGCCCGGGGGTCAATCAGCCCCAGCATTTT.

This chain connects TRBV7-9 to TRBJ1-2; unclear D gene. Germline V gives CDR1 SEHNR, CDR2 FQNEAQ (reference sequence). V was trimmed by 1 base and J by 0 bases, leaving 9 bases between them. The CDR3 sequence is 15 residues long. The CDR3 DNA reads TGTGCCAGCAGCTTAGTGGAGATCTCTAACTATGGCTACACCTTC. The encoded protein is CASSLVEISNYGYTF. Full variable domain (missing parts from reference TRBV7-9 and TRBJ1-2): DTGVSQNPRHKITKRGQNVTFRCDPISEHNRLYWYRQTLGQGPEFLTYFQNEAQLEKSRLLSDRFSAERPKGSFSTLEIQRTEQGDSAMYLCASSLVEISNYGYTFGSGTRLTVV.

This sequence joins TRBV5-1 and TRBJ2-6; D ambiguous. Deletions cut 0 bases from V and 1 base from J, with 8 bases between. This CDR3 has 16 amino acids. Germline assignment: CDR1 SGHRS and CDR2 YFSETQ. The CDR3 DNA follows: TGCGCCAGCAGCTTGGGTGCTCCGTCTGGGGCCAACGTCCTGACTTTC. It specifies CASSLGAPSGANVLTF.

A few counts support this clone. A much larger clone differs from this one at a single base, so this may be a read error. CDR3 sequence: CAWNGQADTEAFF. The CDR3 DNA reads TGTGCCTGGAACGGACAGGCGGACACTGAAGCTTTCTTT. The chain carries TRBV30 and TRBJ1-1; 7 bases are shared with TRBD1. J was trimmed by 3 bases and V by 4 bases; bases with no gene match: 5. The germline CDR1 and CDR2 sequences are GTSNPN and SVGIG (reference sequence). The CDR3 totals 13 residues.

V gene TRBV13 combines with J gene TRBJ1-6; weak D call: TRBD1 (6 bases). CDR3 length: 13 amino acids. Per the germline V gene, CDR1 is PRHDT and CDR2 is FYEKMQ (reference sequence). V gave up 5 bases and J gave up 11 bases, with 13 bases separating them. CDR3 in DNA: TGTGCCAGCAGCCTAACAGGGATAACACCCCTCCACTTT. Protein: CASSLTGITPLHF.

This clone has a single count. Additional DNA sequences in this sample encode the identical CDR3. The J gene is TRBJ1-1, the V gene TRBV18; 8 nucleotides align to TRBD1. The trim removed 5 bases at V and 1 base at J, leaving 3 bases unmatched. There are 14 residues in the CDR3. Per the germline V gene, CDR1 is KGHSH and CDR2 is LQKENI. In DNA, the CDR3 is TGTGCCAGCTCATCAGGGACAGGGAACACTGAAGCTTTCTTT. It specifies CASSSGTGNTEAFF.

In regard to this clone: This same CDR3 is encoded by further DNA sequences in the sample. This chain uses TRBV6-5 with TRBJ2-5; maybe TRBD2 (6 bases). Germline CDR1 MNHEY, CDR2 SVGAGI. The CDR3 contains 14 residues. V lost 3 bases and J lost 5, with 13 bases in between. CDR3 residues: CASSYIGAGETQYF. The DNA of the CDR3 is TGTGCCAGCAGTTATATTGGGGCGGGGGAGACCCAGTACTTC.

This chain links TRBV5-1 with TRBJ1-3; the D is unclear. This CDR3 has 15 residues. V lost 0 bases and J 4 bases, leaving 11 bases between the germline ends. Germline V CDR1 and CDR2: SGHRS, YFSETQ. CDR3 DNA: TGCGCCAGCAGCTTGGGACTATCGAGGGGAAACACCATATATTTT. Protein: CASSLGLSRGNTIYF.

The J gene is TRBJ2-7, the V gene TRBV9, with no clear D. Trimming took 0 bases from V and 5 from J, leaving 15 bases between them. The CDR3 sequence is 15 residues long. Germline lookup yields CDR1 SGDLS and CDR2 YYNGEE. CDR3 sequence reads: CASSVGYEKVDEQYF. Written as DNA, the CDR3 is TGTGCCAGCAGCGTAGGTTACGAGAAAGTGGACGAGCAGTACTTC. The complete variable domain, with remaining parts taken from reference TRBV9 and TRBJ2-7, reads DSGVTQTPKHLITATGQRVTLRCSPRSGDLSVYWYQQSLDQGLQFLIQYYNGEERAKGNILERFSAQQFPDLHSELNLSSLELGDSALYFCASSVGYEKVDEQYFGPGTRLTVT.